These 13 T cell receptor beta chains share one sample of origin, sequenced in a study of glioma-infiltrating T cells. Amplification of TCR alpha and beta CDR3 regions from RNA used iRepertoire nested multiplex PCR. TCRdb re-called the multiplex PCR reads through MiXCR, storing one row per CDR3 protein. Seen here are about 380,000 distinct CDR3 sequences, around 38% observed once, and the top ten hold approximately 12%. Specimen: glioma tissue, nonneoplastic brain tissue, or PBMCs (not recorded which). Every receptor here comes from a human donor with low-grade glioma or glioblastoma, undergoing nonglioma brain surgery, or in good health (not recorded which).

This clonotype was found many times. The chain employs TRBV20-1 and TRBJ2-7; a weak D match, TRBD1 (6 bases). Trimming pared 3 bases from V and 2 bases from J, leaving 11 bases between. The germline V gene encodes CDR1 DFQATT and CDR2 SNEGSKA (reference sequence). There are 13 residues in the CDR3. CDR3 bases: TGCAGTGCTAGTCAGGGGTCCGCCTACGAGCAGTACTTC. This gives the protein CSASQGSAYEQYF.

The chain combines TRBV2 with TRBJ2-6; tentative D call: TRBD1 (5 bases). This CDR3 has 17 amino acids. In germline, CDR1 is SNHLY, CDR2 FYNNEI. Trimming cost V 4 bases and J 4 bases, with 17 bases left between them. CDR3 DNA sequence: TGTGCCAGCAGTGTATTAGGGCAGGGAACGGGGGCCAACGTCCTGACTTTC. It specifies CASSVLGQGTGANVLTF.

This clonotype turned up a few times. The J gene is TRBJ2-5, the V gene TRBV7-9; tentatively, D is TRBD1 (7 bases). The CDR3 consists of 15 residues. V was shortened by 0 bases and J by 5 bases, with 13 bases between the two germline ends. The V gene's germline CDR1 is SEHNR and CDR2 FQNEAQ (reference sequence). The CDR3 loop is CASSLATGRSETQYF. The CDR3, as DNA: TGTGCCAGCAGCTTAGCGACAGGGAGGTCGGAGACCCAGTACTTC.

This clonotype was seen only a few times. V is TRBV7-9 and J is TRBJ1-1; D not resolved. The CDR3 has 16 residues. In germline, CDR1 is SEHNR, CDR2 FQNEAQ (reference sequence). Trimming cost V 2 bases and J 3 bases, with 16 bases left between them. The CDR3 protein is CASSLSRLGGHTEAFF. In nucleotides, the CDR3 is TGTGCCAGCAGCTTATCGCGGCTAGGCGGACACACTGAAGCTTTCTTT. Supplemented by reference TRBV7-9 and TRBJ1-1, the full variable domain reads DTGVSQNPRHKITKRGQNVTFRCDPISEHNRLYWYRQTLGQGPEFLTYFQNEAQLEKSRLLSDRFSAERPKGSFSTLEIQRTEQGDSAMYLCASSLSRLGGHTEAFFGQGTRLTVV.

Regarding this clonotype: Its ends do not fully match the called genes, so a read error is possible. The V and J genes are TRBV12-3 or TRBV12-4 and TRBJ2-7; tentative D call: TRBD2 (5 bases). The CDR3 length is 13 residues. The CDR3 DNA reads as TGTGCCAGCAGTTTGACTACACAATACGAGCAGTACTTT. It is translated as CASSLTTQYEQYF.

The rearrangement links TRBV5-1 to TRBJ2-3; tentatively, D is TRBD2 (5 bases). Trimming removed 0 bases at V and 5 bases at J, with 13 bases between. The CDR3 has 15 amino acids. Germline loops: CDR1 SGHRS, CDR2 YFSETQ. The CDR3 sequence: CASSLARRSKDTQYF. CDR3 DNA sequence: TGCGCCAGCAGCTTGGCTCGGAGGTCGAAAGATACGCAGTATTTT.

This clonotype was picked up one time. The J gene is TRBJ2-1, the V gene TRBV24-1, with TRBD2 matching 9 bases. V lost 2 bases to trimming and J lost 6 bases; unmatched junction nucleotides: 7. CDR1 is KGHDR and CDR2 is SFDVKD in the germline V gene. This CDR3 comprises 16 residues. The CDR3 DNA reads as TGTGCCACCAGTGATTCCAGCGGGGGGCCCGTCAATGAGCAGTTCTTC. This encodes CATSDSSGGPVNEQFF.

V is TRBV7-9 and J is TRBJ1-5, with TRBD1 identical over 7 bases. Germline V gene lookup returns CDR1 SEHNR and CDR2 FQNEAQ (reference sequence). The length of the CDR3 is 13 residues. The V segment lost 5 bases and the J segment 8 bases; nucleotides outside the gene matches: 6. CDR3: CASSQGGREPQHF. The CDR3, as DNA: TGTGCCAGCAGCCAAGGGGGCAGGGAGCCCCAGCATTTT. Drawing the rest from reference TRBV7-9 and TRBJ1-5, the complete variable domain is DTGVSQNPRHKITKRGQNVTFRCDPISEHNRLYWYRQTLGQGPEFLTYFQNEAQLEKSRLLSDRFSAERPKGSFSTLEIQRTEQGDSAMYLCASSQGGREPQHFGDGTRLSIL.

Regarding this clonotype: A much larger clone is a single base away; this may be a read error. This chain uses TRBV25-1 with TRBJ2-7, with D possibly TRBD1 on 5 matching bases. With 4 bases removed from V and 3 bases from J, the gap between germline ends came to 10 bases. The CDR3 consists of 13 residues. The germline gives CDR1 MGHDK, CDR2 SYGVNS. DNA for the CDR3: TGTGCCAGCAGTGGCTGTGACAGCTACGAGCAGTACTTC. Translating gives CASSGCDSYEQYF.

V usage is TRBV4-1 and J usage is TRBJ2-1; 11 bases align to TRBD2. Germline V lookup: CDR1 MGHRA, CDR2 YSYEKL. The CDR3 runs to 17 residues. V shed 0 bases, J shed 6 bases, and the junction held 7 bases outside the gene matches. The CDR3 spells CASSQEGVLAGANEQFF. The CDR3 bases are TGCGCCAGCAGCCAAGAAGGTGTACTAGCGGGAGCCAATGAGCAGTTCTTC.

The chain has TRBV20-1 and TRBJ2-1; maybe TRBD2 (5 bases). The V gene's germline CDR1 is DFQATT and CDR2 SNEGSKA (reference sequence). Trimming stripped 6 bases from V and 0 bases from J, with 6 bases between. The CDR3 length is 12 residues. CDR3 DNA sequence: TGCAGTGCCGGACTCTCCTACAATGAGCAGTTCTTC. It codes for CSAGLSYNEQFF.

The table lists this clonotype with many counts. The chain is built from TRBV28 and TRBJ1-1; no clear D. Trimming shortened V by 8 bases and J by 1 base, and 11 bases separated the two germline ends. The CDR3 contains 13 residues. The V gene's germline CDR1 is MDHEN and CDR2 SYDVKM. The CDR3 bases are TGTGCCAGCCTACTGGAGGAGAACACTGAAGCTTTCTTT. Amino acid sequence: CASLLEENTEAFF.

There are many counts of this clonotype. V and J are TRBV20-1 and TRBJ2-3; 14 bases match TRBD2. V lost 3 bases to trimming and J lost 1 base; unmatched junction nucleotides: 6. CDR3 length: 17 residues. The germline CDR1 and CDR2 sequences are DFQATT and SNEGSKA (reference sequence). CDR3: CSASVPGLAGGTDTQYF. The CDR3 nucleotides read TGCAGTGCTAGTGTACCGGGACTAGCGGGGGGCACAGATACGCAGTATTTT.